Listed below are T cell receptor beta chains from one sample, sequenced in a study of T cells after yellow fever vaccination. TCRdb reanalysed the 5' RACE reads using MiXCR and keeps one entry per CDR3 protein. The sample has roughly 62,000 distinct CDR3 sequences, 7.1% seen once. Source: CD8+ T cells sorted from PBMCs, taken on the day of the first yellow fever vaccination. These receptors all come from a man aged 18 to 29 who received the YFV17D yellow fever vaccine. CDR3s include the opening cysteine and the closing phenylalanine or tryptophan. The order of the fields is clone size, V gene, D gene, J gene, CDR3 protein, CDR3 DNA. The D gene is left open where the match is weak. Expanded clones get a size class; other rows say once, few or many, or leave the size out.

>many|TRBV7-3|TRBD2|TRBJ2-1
CASSLTMGLAGEGMGDEQFF
TGTGCCAGCAGCTTAACCATGGGACTAGCGGGGGAGGGCATGGGAGATGAGCAGTTCTTC
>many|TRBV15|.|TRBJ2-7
CATSPLRSGTYEQYF
TGTGCCACCAGCCCTTTGAGATCAGGGACCTACGAGCAGTACTTC
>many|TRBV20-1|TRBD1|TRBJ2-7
CSATWDRGASEQYF
TGCAGTGCTACTTGGGACAGGGGAGCCTCCGAGCAGTACTTC
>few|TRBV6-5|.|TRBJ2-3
CASSYGGGSGADTQYF
TGTGCCAGCAGTTACGGCGGGGGCTCCGGGGCCGATACGCAGTATTTT
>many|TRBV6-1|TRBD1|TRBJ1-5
CASSDTPGGRNQPQHF
TGTGCCAGCAGCGACACCCCAGGGGGACGAAATCAGCCCCAGCATTTT
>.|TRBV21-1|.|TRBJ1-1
CASRRLGESGDGEAFF
TGTGCCAGCAGACGCCTGGGAGAGTCCGGAGATGGGGAAGCTTTCTTT
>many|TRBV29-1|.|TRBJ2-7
CSVATAGGYEQYF
TGCAGCGTGGCAACGGCCGGAGGCTACGAGCAGTACTTC
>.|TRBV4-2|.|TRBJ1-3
CASSHDGLPSEHSGNTIYF
TGTGCCAGCAGTCATGACGGACTGCCATCTGAACACTCTGGAAACACCATATATTTT
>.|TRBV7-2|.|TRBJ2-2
CASSPWTPRLVTGELFF
TGTGCCAGCAGCCCTTGGACACCTAGACTTGTCACCGGGGAGCTGTTTTTT
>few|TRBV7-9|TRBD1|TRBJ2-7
CASSQDRGLDEQYF
TGTGCCAGCAGCCAAGACAGGGGGCTCGACGAGCAGTACTTC
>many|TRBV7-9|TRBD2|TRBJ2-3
CASSQDRLAITSDTQYF
TGTGCCAGCAGCCAAGATAGACTAGCGATCACTTCAGATACGCAGTATTTT
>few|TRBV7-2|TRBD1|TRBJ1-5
CASSLGRTGYQPQHF
TGTGCCAGCAGCTTAGGGAGGACAGGGTATCAGCCCCAGCATTTT
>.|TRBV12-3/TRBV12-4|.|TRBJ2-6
CASTTSGANVLTF
TGTGCCAGCACAACCTCTGGGGCCAACGTCCTGACTTTC
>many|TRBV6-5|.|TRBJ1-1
CASSYPSGTEAFF
TGTGCCAGCAGTTACCCCTCGGGGACTGAAGCTTTCTTT
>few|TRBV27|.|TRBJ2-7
CASSLKGNSYEQYF
TGTGCCAGCAGTTTAAAGGGCAACTCCTACGAGCAGTACTTC
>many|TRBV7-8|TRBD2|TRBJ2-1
CASSFLAGGRDEQFF
TGTGCCAGCAGCTTCTTAGCGGGGGGCAGGGATGAGCAGTTCTTC
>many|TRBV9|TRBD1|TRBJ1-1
CASSTTGTGNTEAFF
TGTGCCAGCAGCACGACAGGGACTGGTAACACTGAAGCTTTCTTT
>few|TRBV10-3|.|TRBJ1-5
CAIRGDGSNQPQHF
TGTGCCATCAGAGGAGACGGTAGCAATCAGCCCCAGCATTTT
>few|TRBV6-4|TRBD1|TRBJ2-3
CASSPQGGPDTQYF
TGTGCCAGCAGCCCACAGGGGGGCCCAGATACGCAGTATTTT
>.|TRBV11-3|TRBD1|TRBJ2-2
CASSDRELPTGELFF
TGTGCCAGCAGCGACAGGGAGCTCCCCACCGGGGAGCTGTTTTTT
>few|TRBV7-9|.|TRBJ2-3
CASSSGGTGWNTDTQYF
TGTGCCAGCAGCTCGGGAGGGACAGGGTGGAACACAGATACGCAGTATTTT
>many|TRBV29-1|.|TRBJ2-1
CSAPIGGSYNEQFF
TGCAGCGCTCCGATAGGGGGCTCCTACAATGAGCAGTTCTTC
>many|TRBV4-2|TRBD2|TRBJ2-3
CASSQGTSGGSDTQYF
TGTGCCAGCAGCCAAGGGACTAGCGGGGGATCGGATACGCAGTATTTT
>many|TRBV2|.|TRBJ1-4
CASTGGRTTNEKLFF
TGTGCCAGCACCGGGGGAAGGACCACTAATGAAAAACTGTTTTTT
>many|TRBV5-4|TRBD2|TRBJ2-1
CASSSGLAGAYNEQFF
TGTGCCAGCAGCTCAGGATTAGCGGGGGCCTACAATGAGCAGTTCTTC
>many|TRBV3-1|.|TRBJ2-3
CASSQDYLGGYTQYF
TGTGCCAGCAGCCAAGATTACCTGGGAGGATATACGCAGTATTTT
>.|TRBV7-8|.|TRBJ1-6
CASSLQDSPLHF
TGTGCCAGCAGCTTACAGGATTCACCCCTCCACTTT
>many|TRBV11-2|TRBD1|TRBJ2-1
CASSLDALGTDTYNEQFF
TGTGCCAGCAGCTTAGATGCGCTCGGGACAGATACCTACAATGAGCAGTTCTTC
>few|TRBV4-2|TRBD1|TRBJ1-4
CASSQGTGSNEKLFF
TGTGCCAGCAGCCAAGGGACAGGGAGTAATGAAAAACTGTTTTTT
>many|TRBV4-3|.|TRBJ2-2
CASSQDITLNTGELFF
TGCGCCAGCAGCCAAGATATTACTTTGAACACCGGGGAGCTGTTTTTT
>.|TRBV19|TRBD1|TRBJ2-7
CASSSRDRVYEQYF
TGTGCCAGTAGTTCCAGGGACAGGGTCTACGAGCAGTACTTC
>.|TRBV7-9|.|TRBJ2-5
CASSSPNVETQYF
TGTGCCAGCAGCTCCCCCAACGTGGAGACCCAGTACTTC
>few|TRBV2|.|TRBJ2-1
CASSEYRQLNNEQFF
TGTGCCAGCAGTGAATACCGACAGTTAAACAATGAGCAGTTCTTC
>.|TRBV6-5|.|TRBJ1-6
CASSYSYRDF
TGTGCCAGCAGTTACTCATACCGGGACTTT
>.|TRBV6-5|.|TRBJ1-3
CASSWIRVQPSGNTIYF
TGTGCCAGCAGTTGGATCCGGGTTCAACCCTCTGGAAACACCATATATTTT
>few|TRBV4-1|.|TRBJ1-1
CASSQDPRRMNTEAFF
TGCGCCAGCAGCCAAGATCCACGCCGCATGAACACTGAAGCTTTCTTT
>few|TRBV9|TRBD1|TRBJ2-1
CASSGTGGRLSYNEQFF
TGTGCCAGCAGCGGGACAGGGGGCCGACTATCCTACAATGAGCAGTTCTTC
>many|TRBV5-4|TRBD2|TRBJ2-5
CASMGTSGGPQETQYF
TGTGCCAGCATGGGAACTAGCGGGGGCCCCCAGGAGACCCAGTACTTC
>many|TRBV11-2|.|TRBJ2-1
CASSPTTGRENNEQFF
TGTGCCAGCAGCCCCACAACCGGGCGCGAAAACAATGAGCAGTTCTTC